This T cell receptor (beta chain) was captured by sequencing in a study of shared clonotypes between healthy human individuals. J lost 3 bases, V lost 2 bases, and 2 bases had no gene match. Germline loops: CDR1 MNHEY, CDR2 SVGAGI. CDR3 length: 14 residues. Per the authors' pipeline: ImmunoSEQ output held junction-only sequences without quality scores, so filtering differed. The assay was immunoSEQ multiplex PCR, and TCRdb's table has in-frame clones only and misses some. The V and J calls and the clone size are those of that table, but D and trimming were determined from the DNA. There are about 580,000 clones in the sample; 95% to 98% occur only once, and 0.3% lies in the top ten. In the naive CD8 group, cells lacked CD45RO and were positively selected for CCR7, so terminally differentiated effector memory CD45RA+ cells were left out. The donor population consisted of healthy HIV-negative adults with no recent acute infections or vaccinations.

This receptor was taken from a man aged 25 to 45 in good health. Sequenced input: naive CD8+ T cells sorted from blood. The rearrangement uses TRBV6-5 and TRBJ2-7; TRBD1 aligns across 9 bases. This chain's CDR3 is CASSYRDRDYEQYF. CDR3 sequence (DNA): TGTGCCAGCAGTTACCGGGACAGGGACTACGAGCAGTACTTC.